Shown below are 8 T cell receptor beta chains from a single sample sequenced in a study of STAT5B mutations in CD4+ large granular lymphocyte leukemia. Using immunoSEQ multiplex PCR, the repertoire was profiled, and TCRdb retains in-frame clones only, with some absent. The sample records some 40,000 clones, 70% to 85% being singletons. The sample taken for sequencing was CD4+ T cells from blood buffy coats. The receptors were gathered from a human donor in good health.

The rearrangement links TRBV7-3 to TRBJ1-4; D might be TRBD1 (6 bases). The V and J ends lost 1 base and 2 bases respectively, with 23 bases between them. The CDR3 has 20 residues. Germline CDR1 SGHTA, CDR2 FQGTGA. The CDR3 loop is CASSLRGWVTGIETNEKLFF. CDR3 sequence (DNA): TGTGCCAGCAGCTTAAGGGGGTGGGTTACAGGGATAGAGACTAATGAAAAACTGTTTTTT.

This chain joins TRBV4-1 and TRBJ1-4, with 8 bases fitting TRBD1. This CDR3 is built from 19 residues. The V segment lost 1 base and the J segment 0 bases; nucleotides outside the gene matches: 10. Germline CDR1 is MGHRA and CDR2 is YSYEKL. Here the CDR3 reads CASSQVGPGTGTTNEKLFF. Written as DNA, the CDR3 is TGCGCCAGCAGCCAAGTCGGACCCGGGACAGGAACAACTAATGAAAAACTGTTTTTT.

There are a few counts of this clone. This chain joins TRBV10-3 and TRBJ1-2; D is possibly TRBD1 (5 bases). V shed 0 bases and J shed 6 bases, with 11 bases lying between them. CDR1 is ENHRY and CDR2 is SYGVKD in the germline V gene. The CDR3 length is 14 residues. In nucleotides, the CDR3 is TGTGCCATCAGTGAGTCACCGGGGCAGGATGGCTACACCTTC. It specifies CAISESPGQDGYTF.

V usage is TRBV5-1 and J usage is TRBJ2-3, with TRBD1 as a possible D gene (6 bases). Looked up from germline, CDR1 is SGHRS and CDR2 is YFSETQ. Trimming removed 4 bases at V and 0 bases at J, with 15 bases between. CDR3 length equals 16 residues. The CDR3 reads CASSMGHTTSTDTQYF. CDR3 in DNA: TGCGCCAGCAGCATGGGACATACGACTAGCACAGATACGCAGTATTTT. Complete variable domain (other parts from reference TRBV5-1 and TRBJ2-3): KAGVTQTPRYLIKTRGQQVTLSCSPISGHRSVSWYQQTPGQGLQFLFEYFSETQRNKGNFPGRFSGRQFSNSRSEMNVSTLELGDSALYLCASSMGHTTSTDTQYFGPGTRLTVL.

CDR3 amino acids: CASSPGTVNYGYTF. The CDR3 DNA reads as TGTGCCAGCAGTCCCGGGACAGTAAACTATGGCTACACCTTC. The chain links TRBV6-5 to TRBJ1-2, with TRBD1 identical over 7 bases. There are 14 residues in the CDR3. J was trimmed by 2 bases and V by 5 bases; bases with no gene match: 5. Germline CDR1 reads MNHEY; CDR2 reads SVGAGI.

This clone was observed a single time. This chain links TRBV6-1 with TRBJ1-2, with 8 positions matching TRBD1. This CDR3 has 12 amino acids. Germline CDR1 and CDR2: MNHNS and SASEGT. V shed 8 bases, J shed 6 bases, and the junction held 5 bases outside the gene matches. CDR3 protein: CASQAGGDGYTF. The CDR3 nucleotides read TGTGCCAGCCAGGCAGGGGGCGATGGCTACACCTTC.

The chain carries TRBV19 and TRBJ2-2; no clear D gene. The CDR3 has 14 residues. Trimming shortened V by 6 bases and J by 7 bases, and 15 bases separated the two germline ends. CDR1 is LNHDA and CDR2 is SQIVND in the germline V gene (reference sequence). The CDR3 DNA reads TGTGCCAGTAGGCCCGGCAGCTTGGTCGGGGAGCTGTTTTTT. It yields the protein CASRPGSLVGELFF.

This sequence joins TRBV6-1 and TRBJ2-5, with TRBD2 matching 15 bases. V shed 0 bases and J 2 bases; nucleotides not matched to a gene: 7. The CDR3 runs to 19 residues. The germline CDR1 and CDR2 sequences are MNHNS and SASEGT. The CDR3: CASSEAWTSGGAWQETQYF. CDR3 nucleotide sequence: TGTGCCAGCAGTGAAGCGTGGACTAGCGGGGGGGCTTGGCAAGAGACCCAGTACTTC.